These T cell receptor beta chains were read from a single sample in a study of T cells in Graves' hyperthyroidism and ophthalmopathy. TCRdb reprocessed the multiplex PCR reads with MiXCR, giving one entry per CDR3 protein. Found here are around 350,000 distinct CDR3 sequences, 20% to 25% of them singletons; the top ten hold more than 60%. The sequencing input was blood. The origin of the receptors is a man aged 50 or older with Graves' hyperthyroidism. Both conserved end residues are part of each CDR3. The D gene is left open where the match is weak. Size values are once, few and many counts, or a class for expanded clones, and some rows have none.

CDR3nt,CDR3aa,v_gene,j_gene,d_gene,abundance
TGCAGCGTTGTGTCAGGGGACTACGAGCAGTACTTC,CSVVSGDYEQYF,TRBV29-1,TRBJ2-7,-,many
TGCAGCGTTCCCACCCCGGGTCCCAACAATGAGCAGTTCTTC,CSVPTPGPNNEQFF,TRBV29-1,TRBJ2-1,-,-
TGTGCCAGCAGCCCCCAAGGGACAAACATCGGGGAGCTGTTTTTT,CASSPQGTNIGELFF,TRBV7-2,TRBJ2-2,-,once
TGTGCCAGCAGTTTAAGGACAGGGCTGGGGGATAGTACTGAAGCTTTCTTT,CASSLRTGLGDSTEAFF,TRBV28,TRBJ1-1,TRBD1,many
TGTGCCAGCAGCTTAGAGGTGCGGGGACTAAGGTCCTACGAGCAGTACTTC,CASSLEVRGLRSYEQYF,TRBV7-9,TRBJ2-7,TRBD2,few
TGTGCCAGCAGTGTGAATCACTGGGAAACTGAAGCTTTCTTT,CASSVNHWETEAFF,TRBV6-1,TRBJ1-1,-,few
TGTGCCAGCAGGATAGGGACAGGGCCATCAGATACGCAGTATTTT,CASRIGTGPSDTQYF,TRBV11-2,TRBJ2-3,TRBD1,-
TGTGCCAGCAGTGAAGGGAGGAGGGCGTACTTC,CASSEGRRAYF,TRBV6-1,TRBJ2-5,-,-
TGTGCCAGCAGCCTCCTGGGGCGAGACACTGAAGCTTTCTTT,CASSLLGRDTEAFF,TRBV2,TRBJ1-1,-,many
TGTGCCAGCAGTTTCCTAAATTCACCCCTCCACTTT,CASSFLNSPLHF,TRBV27,TRBJ1-6,-,-
TGTGCCAGCAATACAGGGATTGTATACGGCTACACCTTC,CASNTGIVYGYTF,TRBV28,TRBJ1-2,-,many
TGTGCCAGCACCGCGGGGGGGGCCTACAATGAGCAGTTCTTC,CASTAGGAYNEQFF,TRBV3-1,TRBJ2-1,TRBD2,few
TGTGCCAGCAGCTTGGGACGTGTTAGCTCCTACAATGAGCAGTTCTTC,CASSLGRVSSYNEQFF,TRBV7-2,TRBJ2-1,-,few
TGTGCCAGCAGCCTTAGCGGGAGCAATCACGAGCAGTACTTC,CASSLSGSNHEQYF,TRBV7-3,TRBJ2-7,TRBD2,many
TGTGCCAGCAGTTCGAGACAGTTAGCCTCTGGGGCCAACGTCCTGACTTTC,CASSSRQLASGANVLTF,TRBV27,TRBJ2-6,-,few
TGTGCCAGCAGCCACCCTGTGGGGCAATCGAACACCGGGGAGCTGTTTTTT,CASSHPVGQSNTGELFF,TRBV7-9,TRBJ2-2,-,-
TGTGCCAGCAGCCAAGGACCGGGGTACCAAGAGACCCAGTACTTC,CASSQGPGYQETQYF,TRBV3-1,TRBJ2-5,-,-
TGCAGTGCTACAATAGCGGATACCTCCTACAATGAGCAGTTCTTC,CSATIADTSYNEQFF,TRBV20-1,TRBJ2-1,-,-
TGTGCCACCAGTGATTTTAAGAACACCGGGGAGCTGTTTTTT,CATSDFKNTGELFF,TRBV24-1,TRBJ2-2,-,few
TGTGCCAGCAGCCAAGTTCTGGCGGGAGGGTACAATGAGCAGTTCTTC,CASSQVLAGGYNEQFF,TRBV4-2,TRBJ2-1,TRBD2,few
TGCAGTGCTGTAAATAACAGGGGGGGGGAAGATGAGCAGTTCTTC,CSAVNNRGGEDEQFF,TRBV20-1,TRBJ2-1,-,-
TGTGCCAGCAGACCCTCCCAGGAGAGCTCTGGAAACACCATATATTTT,CASRPSQESSGNTIYF,TRBV7-9,TRBJ1-3,-,-
TGTGCCAGCAGCTCCGCTACCGTCGGCCGGGAGACCCAGTACTTC,CASSSATVGRETQYF,TRBV7-9,TRBJ2-5,-,-
TGTGCCAGCGCGACCGCCTCCGGCGATGTGGGCGAGCAGTACTTC,CASATASGDVGEQYF,TRBV2,TRBJ2-7,-,many
TGTGCCAGCAGCTTAGAAACTGCCGGGACTGGGACGTCGGATACGCAGTATTTT,CASSLETAGTGTSDTQYF,TRBV11-3,TRBJ2-3,-,-
TGTGCCACCAGTGATTCCGGGCGTGAATGGAGTGGCTACACCTTC,CATSDSGREWSGYTF,TRBV24-1,TRBJ1-2,-,-
TGTGCCAGCAGCAGGGTCCCTAATCAGCCCCAGCATTTT,CASSRVPNQPQHF,TRBV7-2,TRBJ1-5,-,-
TGCGCCAGCCGTTGGACAGGGACGGACAATGAGCAGTACTTC,CASRWTGTDNEQYF,TRBV10-2,TRBJ2-7,TRBD1,-
TGTGCCAGTAGTTTGTCCGGGGCACCAATCGATGAGCAGTTCTTC,CASSLSGAPIDEQFF,TRBV19,TRBJ2-1,-,-
TGTGCCAGCAGCCGGAACGTTGGACAGGGCCACGAGCAGTACTTC,CASSRNVGQGHEQYF,TRBV5-5,TRBJ2-7,TRBD1,few
TGCAGTGTCCGGATAAGGGACCTGGGCTACACCTTC,CSVRIRDLGYTF,TRBV20-1,TRBJ1-2,-,few
TGCAGTGCTAGATGGCCTAGCGGGATAGATACGCAGTATTTT,CSARWPSGIDTQYF,TRBV20-1,TRBJ2-3,TRBD2,few
TGTGCCAGCAGCTTAGGTGGGAACTACAATGAGCAGTTCTTC,CASSLGGNYNEQFF,TRBV7-2,TRBJ2-1,-,-
TGTGCCAGCAGCCCGGGAGGACACGCCTCAAATGAAAAACTGTTTTTT,CASSPGGHASNEKLFF,TRBV5-4,TRBJ1-4,-,-
TGTGCCAGCAGCTTAGATCCTGCAAATTCACCCCTCCACTTT,CASSLDPANSPLHF,TRBV7-6,TRBJ1-6,-,few